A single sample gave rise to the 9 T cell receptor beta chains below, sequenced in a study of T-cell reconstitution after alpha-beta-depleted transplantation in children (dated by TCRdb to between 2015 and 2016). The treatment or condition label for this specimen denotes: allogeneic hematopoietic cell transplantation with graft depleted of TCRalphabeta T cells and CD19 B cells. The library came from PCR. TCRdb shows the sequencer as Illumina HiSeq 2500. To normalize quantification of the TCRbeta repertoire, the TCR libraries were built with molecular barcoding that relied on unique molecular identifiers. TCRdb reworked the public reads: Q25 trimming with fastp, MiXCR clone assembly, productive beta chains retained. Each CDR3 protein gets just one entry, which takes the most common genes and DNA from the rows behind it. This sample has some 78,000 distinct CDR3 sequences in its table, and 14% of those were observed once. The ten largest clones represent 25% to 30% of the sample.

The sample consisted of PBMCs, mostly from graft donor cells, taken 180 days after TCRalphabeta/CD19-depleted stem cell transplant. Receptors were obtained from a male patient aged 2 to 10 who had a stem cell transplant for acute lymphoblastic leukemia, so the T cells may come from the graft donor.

CDR3 bases: TGTGCCAGCAGCCCAAGAGGGAACTCCTACGAGCAGTACTTC. It is translated as CASSPRGNSYEQYF. This sequence joins TRBV7-2 and TRBJ2-7, with D possibly matching TRBD2 (5 bases). The CDR3 totals 14 residues. Germline V gives CDR1 SGHTA, CDR2 FQGNSA. Deletions cut 5 bases from V and 0 bases from J, with 11 bases between.

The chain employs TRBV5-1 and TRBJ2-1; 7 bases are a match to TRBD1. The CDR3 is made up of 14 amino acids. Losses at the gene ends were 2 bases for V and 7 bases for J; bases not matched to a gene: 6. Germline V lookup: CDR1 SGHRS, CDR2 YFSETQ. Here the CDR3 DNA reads TGCGCCAGCAGCTTTGGGACAGCCAGGAATGAGCAGTTCTTC. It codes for CASSFGTARNEQFF.

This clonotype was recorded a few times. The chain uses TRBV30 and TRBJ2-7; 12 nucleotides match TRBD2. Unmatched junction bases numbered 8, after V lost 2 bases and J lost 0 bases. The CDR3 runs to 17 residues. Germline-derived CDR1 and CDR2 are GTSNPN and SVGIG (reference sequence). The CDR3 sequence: CAWSLSRTSGVSYEQYF. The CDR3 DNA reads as TGTGCCTGGAGTCTTTCCCGGACTAGCGGGGTCTCCTACGAGCAGTACTTC.

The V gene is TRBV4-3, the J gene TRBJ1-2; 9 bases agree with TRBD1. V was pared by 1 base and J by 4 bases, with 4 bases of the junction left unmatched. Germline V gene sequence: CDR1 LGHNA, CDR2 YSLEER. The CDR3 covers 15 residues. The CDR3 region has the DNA TGCGCCAGCAGCCAAGTCAGGGGACAGGGCTATGGCTACACCTTC. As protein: CASSQVRGQGYGYTF.

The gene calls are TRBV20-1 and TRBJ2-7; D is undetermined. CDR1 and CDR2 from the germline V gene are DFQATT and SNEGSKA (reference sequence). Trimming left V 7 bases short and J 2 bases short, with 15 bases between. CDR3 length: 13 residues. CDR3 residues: CSVPPRRAYEQYF. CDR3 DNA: TGCAGTGTCCCGCCCCGGAGAGCCTACGAGCAGTACTTC.

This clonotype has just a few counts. CDR3 region: CASSLGTGALSGNTIYF. CDR3 in DNA: TGTGCCAGCAGTTTGGGGACAGGGGCCCTCTCTGGAAACACCATATATTTT. The rearrangement uses TRBV12-3 or TRBV12-4 and TRBJ1-3; 10 bases fit TRBD1. V lost 3 bases, J lost 0 bases, and 5 bases stayed unmatched. The CDR3 totals 17 residues.

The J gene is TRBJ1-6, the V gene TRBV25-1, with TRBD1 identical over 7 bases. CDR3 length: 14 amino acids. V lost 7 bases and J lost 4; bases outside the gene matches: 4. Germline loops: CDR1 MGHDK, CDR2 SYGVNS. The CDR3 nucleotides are TGTGCCAGCAATCAACAGGGGTATAATTCACCCCTCCACTTT. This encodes CASNQQGYNSPLHF.

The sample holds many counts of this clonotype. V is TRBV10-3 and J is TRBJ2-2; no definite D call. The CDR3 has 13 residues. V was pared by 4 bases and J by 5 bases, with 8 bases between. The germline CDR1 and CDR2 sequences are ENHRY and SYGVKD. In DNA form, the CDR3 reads TGTGCCATCAGTGGATCCCAAACCGGGGAGCTGTTTTTT. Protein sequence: CAISGSQTGELFF.

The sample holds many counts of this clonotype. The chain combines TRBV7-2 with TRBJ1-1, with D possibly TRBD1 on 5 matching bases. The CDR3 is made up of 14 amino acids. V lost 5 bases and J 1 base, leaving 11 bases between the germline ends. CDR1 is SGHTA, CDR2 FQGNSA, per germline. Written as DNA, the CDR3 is TGTGCCAGCAGCCCGGGACGACAGAACACTGAAGCTTTCTTT. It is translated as CASSPGRQNTEAFF.